These T cell receptor beta chains were read from a single sample in a study of blood T cells in healthy people across ages. TCRdb re-analysed the 5' RACE reads in MiXCR, keeping a single row per CDR3 protein. The sample lists some 940,000 distinct CDR3 sequences, about 27% occurring once. These data were likewise used in another study, on T cells of mothers and their children.

The sequencing sample was made of blood. All receptors derive from a woman aged 40 to 55 in good health. Each CDR3 is given without its conserved first and last residue. The size entry is marked missing in some rows and otherwise reads once, few, many or a size class.

clone_size: -
v_call: TRBV19
j_call: TRBJ1-5
cdr3_aa: ASSITYNQPQH

clone_size: few
v_call: TRBV20-1
j_call: TRBJ1-5
cdr3_aa: SAKPGQGAGQPQH

clone_size: -
v_call: TRBV11-1
j_call: -
cdr3_aa: ASSLFRDGSYNEQY

clone_size: many
v_call: TRBV20-1
j_call: TRBJ2-7
cdr3_aa: SALAPGHTYEQY

clone_size: -
v_call: TRBV12-3/TRBV12-4
j_call: TRBJ1-2
cdr3_aa: ASSYEVYGYT

clone_size: many
v_call: TRBV11-2
j_call: TRBJ2-7
cdr3_aa: ASSLDRQSEQY

clone_size: many
v_call: TRBV3-1
j_call: TRBJ2-7
cdr3_aa: ASSLGFSGGMNEQY

clone_size: -
v_call: TRBV19
j_call: TRBJ1-4
cdr3_aa: ASRWTRGHEKLF

clone_size: many
v_call: TRBV5-5
j_call: TRBJ2-6
cdr3_aa: ASNTGAPLSGANVLT

clone_size: few
v_call: TRBV12-3/TRBV12-4
j_call: TRBJ1-1
cdr3_aa: ASSLDSGDTEAF

clone_size: many
v_call: TRBV7-2
j_call: TRBJ2-7
cdr3_aa: ASSLGPGQGYEQY

clone_size: -
v_call: TRBV10-2
j_call: TRBJ2-7
cdr3_aa: ASSPRVSGYEQY

clone_size: many
v_call: TRBV2
j_call: TRBJ2-7
cdr3_aa: ASSEFIAADRDYEQY

clone_size: few
v_call: TRBV25-1
j_call: TRBJ1-5
cdr3_aa: ASSDSGQGAWQPQH

clone_size: few
v_call: TRBV5-4
j_call: TRBJ1-2
cdr3_aa: ASSSSVGYGYT

clone_size: many
v_call: TRBV12-3/TRBV12-4
j_call: TRBJ1-2
cdr3_aa: ASKSYGYT

clone_size: many
v_call: TRBV13
j_call: TRBJ2-4
cdr3_aa: ASSPPQLAGRGLGNIQY

clone_size: many
v_call: TRBV6-6
j_call: TRBJ2-5
cdr3_aa: ASSYFEWKRGYQETQY

clone_size: few
v_call: TRBV6-1
j_call: TRBJ1-1
cdr3_aa: ASSGLGTEAF

clone_size: -
v_call: TRBV10-3
j_call: TRBJ1-1
cdr3_aa: AISLQTGGEAF

clone_size: -
v_call: TRBV10-3
j_call: TRBJ2-7
cdr3_aa: AINPDPGRYEQY

clone_size: -
v_call: TRBV20-1
j_call: TRBJ1-4
cdr3_aa: SAGNRKWDEKLF

clone_size: -
v_call: TRBV29-1
j_call: TRBJ2-3
cdr3_aa: SVESDTQGDTQY

clone_size: many
v_call: TRBV6-5
j_call: TRBJ1-2
cdr3_aa: ASSYSADNYGYT

clone_size: many
v_call: TRBV7-2
j_call: TRBJ1-2
cdr3_aa: ASSLAGQGVDGYT

clone_size: few
v_call: TRBV20-1
j_call: TRBJ2-2
cdr3_aa: SATGGHTGELF

clone_size: once
v_call: TRBV11-3
j_call: TRBJ2-3
cdr3_aa: ASRGLLTDTQY

clone_size: many
v_call: TRBV29-1
j_call: TRBJ2-2
cdr3_aa: SAGGGPTAPGELF

clone_size: few
v_call: TRBV2
j_call: TRBJ1-1
cdr3_aa: ASTTLGTEAF

clone_size: many
v_call: TRBV7-8
j_call: TRBJ2-3
cdr3_aa: ASSPADTQY

clone_size: -
v_call: TRBV20-1
j_call: TRBJ1-6
cdr3_aa: SASGLRAAADH

clone_size: -
v_call: TRBV2
j_call: TRBJ2-5
cdr3_aa: ATAPGARETQY

clone_size: few
v_call: TRBV29-1
j_call: TRBJ2-7
cdr3_aa: SAGRGTSSYEQY

clone_size: -
v_call: TRBV10-2
j_call: TRBJ2-1
cdr3_aa: ASSEYTGVPNNEQF

clone_size: few
v_call: TRBV9
j_call: TRBJ1-2
cdr3_aa: ASSVVDGAFNYGYT

clone_size: -
v_call: TRBV27
j_call: TRBJ2-1
cdr3_aa: ASSRYRTGYNEQF

clone_size: few
v_call: TRBV28
j_call: TRBJ2-7
cdr3_aa: ASSFFRVSSYEQY

clone_size: few
v_call: TRBV29-1
j_call: TRBJ2-3
cdr3_aa: SVEDLRGQGTDTQY

clone_size: few
v_call: TRBV6-6
j_call: TRBJ2-6
cdr3_aa: ASSYGPMGANVLT

clone_size: -
v_call: TRBV2
j_call: TRBJ2-1
cdr3_aa: ASSEGGQGSYNEQF

clone_size: few
v_call: TRBV7-9
j_call: TRBJ1-1
cdr3_aa: ASSPKGTPNTEAF

clone_size: many
v_call: TRBV20-1
j_call: TRBJ2-3
cdr3_aa: SARDPQRGWTDTQY

clone_size: -
v_call: TRBV12-3/TRBV12-4
j_call: TRBJ2-1
cdr3_aa: ASSLTRGGTLREQF

clone_size: -
v_call: TRBV29-1
j_call: TRBJ2-1
cdr3_aa: SVGISGGRGNEQF

clone_size: many
v_call: TRBV7-7
j_call: TRBJ2-7
cdr3_aa: ASSLAPGLHYEQY

clone_size: few
v_call: TRBV4-3
j_call: TRBJ2-1
cdr3_aa: ASSQYAGVDMGYNEQF

clone_size: many
v_call: TRBV6-5
j_call: TRBJ2-7
cdr3_aa: ASSPGPLSSYEQY

clone_size: -
v_call: TRBV10-3
j_call: TRBJ1-4
cdr3_aa: AISYTVKLF

clone_size: -
v_call: TRBV20-1
j_call: TRBJ2-7
cdr3_aa: SARDLVGTGKYEQY

clone_size: -
v_call: TRBV2
j_call: TRBJ2-3
cdr3_aa: ASSQLGGQLADTQY

clone_size: few
v_call: TRBV4-1
j_call: TRBJ2-1
cdr3_aa: ASSQGVFSRAAGNEQF

clone_size: few
v_call: TRBV20-1
j_call: TRBJ1-4
cdr3_aa: SARKGGGNEKLF

clone_size: -
v_call: TRBV7-8
j_call: TRBJ2-1
cdr3_aa: ASVPGTGHDEGF

clone_size: -
v_call: TRBV9
j_call: -
cdr3_aa: ASSVGTTSKETQY